This T cell receptor (beta chain) appears in the sequencing data of a study of identical twins. In TCRdb, the 5' RACE reads were re-called with MiXCR into one record per CDR3 protein. The repertoire holds around 680,000 distinct CDR3 sequences, around 8.3% seen once, with around 0.95% in the top ten. These data were also filed under a second study, of yellow fever vaccine responses in identical twins.

The specimen was PBMCs. This sequence was found in a woman aged 18-29 years in good health.

The CDR3 is CASSLAGSSTNTEAFF. CDR3 bases: TGCGCCAGCAGCTTGGCCGGCAGTTCGACGAACACTGAAGCTTTCTTT. The chain carries TRBV5-1 and TRBJ1-1; no clear D gene. This CDR3 comprises 16 residues. Looked up from germline, CDR1 is SGHRS and CDR2 is YFSETQ. V shed 0 bases and J shed 1 base, with 13 bases lying between them. Combining the CDR3 with reference TRBV5-1 and TRBJ1-1 gives the whole variable domain KAGVTQTPRYLIKTRGQQVTLSCSPISGHRSVSWYQQTPGQGLQFLFEYFSETQRNKGNFPGRFSGRQFSNSRSEMNVSTLELGDSALYLCASSLAGSSTNTEAFFGQGTRLTVV.